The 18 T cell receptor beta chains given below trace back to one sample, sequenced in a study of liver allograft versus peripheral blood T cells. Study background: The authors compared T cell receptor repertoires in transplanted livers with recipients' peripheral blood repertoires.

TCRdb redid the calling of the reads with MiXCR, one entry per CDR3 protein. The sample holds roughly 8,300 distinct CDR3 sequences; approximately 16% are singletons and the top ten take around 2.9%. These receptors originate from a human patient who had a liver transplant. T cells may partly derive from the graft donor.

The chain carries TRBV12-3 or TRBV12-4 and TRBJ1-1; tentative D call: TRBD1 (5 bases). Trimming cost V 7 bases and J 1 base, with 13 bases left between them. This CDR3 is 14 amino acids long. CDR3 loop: CASTVGAANTEAFF. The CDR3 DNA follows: TGTGCCAGCACCGTAGGGGCAGCGAACACTGAAGCTTTCTTT.

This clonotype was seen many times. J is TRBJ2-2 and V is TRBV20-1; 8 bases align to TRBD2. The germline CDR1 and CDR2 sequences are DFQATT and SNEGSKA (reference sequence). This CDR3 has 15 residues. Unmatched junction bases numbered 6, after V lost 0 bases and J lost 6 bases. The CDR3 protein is CSARDGLAESGELFF. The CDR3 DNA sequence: TGCAGTGCTAGAGATGGACTAGCAGAGTCCGGGGAGCTGTTTTTT.

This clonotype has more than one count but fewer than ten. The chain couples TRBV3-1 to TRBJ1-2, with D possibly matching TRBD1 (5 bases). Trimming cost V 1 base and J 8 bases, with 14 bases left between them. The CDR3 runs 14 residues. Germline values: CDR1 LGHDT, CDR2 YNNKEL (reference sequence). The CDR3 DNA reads TGTGCCAGCAGCCAAGGGTGGCAGGGTGGCGGCTACACCTTC. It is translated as CASSQGWQGGGYTF.

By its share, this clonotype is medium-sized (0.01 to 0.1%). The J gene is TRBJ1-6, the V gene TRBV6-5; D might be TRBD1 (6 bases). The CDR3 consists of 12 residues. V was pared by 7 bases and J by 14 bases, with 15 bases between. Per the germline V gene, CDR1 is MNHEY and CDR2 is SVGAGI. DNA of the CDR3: TGTGCCAGCACTTCAGTACAGGGATCCCTCCACTTT. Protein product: CASTSVQGSLHF.

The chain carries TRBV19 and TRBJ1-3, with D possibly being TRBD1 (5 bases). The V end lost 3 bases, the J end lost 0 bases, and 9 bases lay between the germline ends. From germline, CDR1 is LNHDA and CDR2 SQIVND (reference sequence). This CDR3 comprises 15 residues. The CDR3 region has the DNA TGTGCCAGTAGTATGGGACCGTCCTCTGGAAACACCATATATTTT. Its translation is CASSMGPSSGNTIYF. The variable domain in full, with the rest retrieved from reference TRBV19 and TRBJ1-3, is DGGITQSPKYLFRKEGQNVTLSCEQNLNHDAMYWYRQDPGQGLRLIYYSQIVNDFQKGDIAEGYSVSREKKESFPLTVTSAQKNPTAFYLCASSMGPSSGNTIYFGEGSWLTVV.

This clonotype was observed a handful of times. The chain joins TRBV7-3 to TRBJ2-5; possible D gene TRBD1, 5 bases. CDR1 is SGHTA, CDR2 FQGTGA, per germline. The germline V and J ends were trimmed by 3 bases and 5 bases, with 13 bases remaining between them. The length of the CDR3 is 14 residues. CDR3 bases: TGTGCCAGCAGCTTCGGTCAGGGCGCCGAGACCCAGTACTTC. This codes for CASSFGQGAETQYF.

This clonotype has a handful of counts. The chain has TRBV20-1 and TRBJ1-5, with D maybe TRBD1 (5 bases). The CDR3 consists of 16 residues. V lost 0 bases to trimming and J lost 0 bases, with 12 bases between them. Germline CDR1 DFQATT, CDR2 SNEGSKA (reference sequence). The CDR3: CSARDSWGPSNQPQHF. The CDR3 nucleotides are TGCAGTGCTAGAGATTCATGGGGCCCTAGCAATCAGCCCCAGCATTTT.

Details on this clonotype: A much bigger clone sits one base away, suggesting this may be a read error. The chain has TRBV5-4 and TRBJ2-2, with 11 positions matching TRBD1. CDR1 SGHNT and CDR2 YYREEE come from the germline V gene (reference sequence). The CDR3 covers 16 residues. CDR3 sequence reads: CASSYPGQGDTRELFF. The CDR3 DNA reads TGTGCCAGCAGCTATCCGGGACAGGGGGACACCAGGGAGCTGTTTTTT.

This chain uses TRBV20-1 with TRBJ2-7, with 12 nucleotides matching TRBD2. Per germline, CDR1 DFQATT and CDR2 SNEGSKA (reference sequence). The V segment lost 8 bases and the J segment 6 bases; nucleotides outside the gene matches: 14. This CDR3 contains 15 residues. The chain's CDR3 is CSPTGGLAGGLEQYF. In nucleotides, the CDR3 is TGCAGTCCCACGGGTGGGCTAGCGGGAGGGCTCGAGCAGTACTTC.

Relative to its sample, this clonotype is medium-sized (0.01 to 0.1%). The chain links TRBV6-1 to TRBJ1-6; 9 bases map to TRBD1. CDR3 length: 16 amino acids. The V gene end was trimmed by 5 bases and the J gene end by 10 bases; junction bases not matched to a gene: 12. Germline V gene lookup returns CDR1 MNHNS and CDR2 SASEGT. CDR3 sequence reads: CASSTSGQGLQSPLHF. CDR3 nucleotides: TGTGCCAGCAGTACCTCCGGACAGGGGTTACAATCACCCCTCCACTTT.

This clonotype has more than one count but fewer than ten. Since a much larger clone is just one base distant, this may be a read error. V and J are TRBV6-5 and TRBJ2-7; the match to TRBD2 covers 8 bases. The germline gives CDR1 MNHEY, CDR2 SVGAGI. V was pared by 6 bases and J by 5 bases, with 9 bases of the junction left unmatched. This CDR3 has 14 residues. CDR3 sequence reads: CASRYAGGVDEQYF. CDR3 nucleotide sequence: TGTGCCAGCAGATACGCGGGAGGAGTGGACGAGCAGTACTTC.

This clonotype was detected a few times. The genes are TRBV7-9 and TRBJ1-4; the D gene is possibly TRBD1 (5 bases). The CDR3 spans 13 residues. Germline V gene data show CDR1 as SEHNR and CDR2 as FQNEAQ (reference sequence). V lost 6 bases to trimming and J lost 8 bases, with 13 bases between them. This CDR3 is CASSWGGGEKLFF. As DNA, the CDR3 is TGTGCCAGCAGTTGGGGGGGAGGGGAAAAACTGTTTTTT.

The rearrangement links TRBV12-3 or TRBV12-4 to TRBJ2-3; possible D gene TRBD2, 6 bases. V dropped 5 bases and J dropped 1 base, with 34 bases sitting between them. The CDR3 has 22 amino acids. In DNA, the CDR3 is TGTGCCAGCAGTGGGGAGGCGGGGAGACCCTTCGTCCCAAATTTGCGCACAGATACGCAGTATTTT. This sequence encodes CASSGEAGRPFVPNLRTDTQYF.

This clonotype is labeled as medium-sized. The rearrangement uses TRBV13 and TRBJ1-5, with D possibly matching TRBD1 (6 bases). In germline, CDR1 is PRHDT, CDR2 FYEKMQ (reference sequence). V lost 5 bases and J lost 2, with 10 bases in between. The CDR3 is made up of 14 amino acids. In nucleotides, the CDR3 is TGTGCCAGCAGCATCAGGGGACGCAATCAGCCCCAGCATTTT. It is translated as CASSIRGRNQPQHF.

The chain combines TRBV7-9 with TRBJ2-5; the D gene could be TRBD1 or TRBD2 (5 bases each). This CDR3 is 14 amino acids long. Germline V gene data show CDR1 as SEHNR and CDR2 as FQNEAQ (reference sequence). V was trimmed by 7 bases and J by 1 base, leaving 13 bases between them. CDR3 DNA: TGTGCCAGCAACTCACGGGGCACCCAAGAGACCCAGTACTTC. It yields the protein CASNSRGTQETQYF. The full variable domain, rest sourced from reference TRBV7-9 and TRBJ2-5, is DTGVSQNPRHKITKRGQNVTFRCDPISEHNRLYWYRQTLGQGPEFLTYFQNEAQLEKSRLLSDRFSAERPKGSFSTLEIQRTEQGDSAMYLCASNSRGTQETQYFGPGTRLLVL.

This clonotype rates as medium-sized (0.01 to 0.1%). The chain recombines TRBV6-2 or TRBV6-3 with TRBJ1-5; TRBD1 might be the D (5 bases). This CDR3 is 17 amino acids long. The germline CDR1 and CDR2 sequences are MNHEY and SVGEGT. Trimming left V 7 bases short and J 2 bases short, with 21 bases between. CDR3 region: CASIPGSRAFGNQPQHF. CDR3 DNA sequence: TGTGCCAGCATTCCAGGCTCCAGGGCTTTCGGCAATCAGCCCCAGCATTTT.

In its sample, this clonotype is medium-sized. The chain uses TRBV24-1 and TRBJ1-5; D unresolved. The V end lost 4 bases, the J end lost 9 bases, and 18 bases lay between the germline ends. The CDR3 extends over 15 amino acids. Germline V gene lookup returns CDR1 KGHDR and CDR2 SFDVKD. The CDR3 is CATSDGKEGYRPQHF. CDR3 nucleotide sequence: TGTGCCACCAGTGACGGGAAGGAGGGCTATCGGCCCCAGCATTTT.

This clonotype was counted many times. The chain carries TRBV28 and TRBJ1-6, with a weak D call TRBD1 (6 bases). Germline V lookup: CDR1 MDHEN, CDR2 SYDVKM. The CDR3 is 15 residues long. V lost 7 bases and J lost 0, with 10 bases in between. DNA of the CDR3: TGTGCCAGCACCCTAGGGGGCTCCTATAATTCACCCCTCCACTTT. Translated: CASTLGGSYNSPLHF.